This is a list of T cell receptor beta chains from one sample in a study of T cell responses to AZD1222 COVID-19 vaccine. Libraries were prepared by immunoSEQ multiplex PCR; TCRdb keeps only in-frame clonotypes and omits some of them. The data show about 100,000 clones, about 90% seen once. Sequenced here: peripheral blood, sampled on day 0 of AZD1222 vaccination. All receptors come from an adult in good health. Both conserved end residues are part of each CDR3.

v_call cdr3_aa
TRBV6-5 CASSLQGAGDTEAFF
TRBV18 CASSPPGSNRLAGNTIYF
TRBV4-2 CASSQEIGVGEQYF
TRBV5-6 CASSQTFGGYTF
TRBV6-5 CASSSYNSPLHF
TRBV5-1 CASSLAQGMQETQYF
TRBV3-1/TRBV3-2 CASSQDLTGYEQYF
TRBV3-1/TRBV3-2 CASSQYKNEAFF
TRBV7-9 CASSLQIRGNTEAFF
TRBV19 CASSAGNLDTGELFF
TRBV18 CASSPLLGQGGAFF
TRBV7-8 CASSLVGVGDEQFF
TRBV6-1 CASSGASYNEQFF
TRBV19 CASSIAVTGTNEKLFF
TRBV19 CASSIGGTSTDTQYF
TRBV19 CASSIGDFQPGEQFF
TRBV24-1 CATSDLNRAFF
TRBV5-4 CASSLGQVRGAFF
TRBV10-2 CASRANTDTQYF
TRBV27 CASSRTGTGGVSEKLFF
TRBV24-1 CATSGAHTGELFF
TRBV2 CASSWRESSTGELFF
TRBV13 CASSLGWTTNTGELFF
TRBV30 CAWSHLSGGNQPQHF
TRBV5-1 CASTDTDGWSPLSGNTIYF
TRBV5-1 CASSLGGNRPTNEKLFF
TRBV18 CASSPPGQPQHF
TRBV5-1 CASSLDSAEKLFF
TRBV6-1 CASSEAGHNQPQHF
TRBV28 CASSRQGTYEQYF
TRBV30 CAWESPRYTF
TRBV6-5 CASSDPGQGVKAFF
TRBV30 CAWSRGAGEGYEQYF
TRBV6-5 CASLRRDTLSYEQYF
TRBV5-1 CASSLALGAWSYEQYF
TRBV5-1 CASSRTGNTEAFF
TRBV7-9 CASSLGDPTNEKLFF
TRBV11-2 CASSLEWPEESTDTQYF
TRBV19 CASSDPQGATSYEQYF
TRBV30 CAWSRTANYGYTF
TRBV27 CASSLSRGDTEAFF
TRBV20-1 CSANRRNEQYF
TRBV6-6 CASRSTGGGAEQYF
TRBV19 CASSMSGNQPQHF
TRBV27 CASSPKSGRPNYGYTF